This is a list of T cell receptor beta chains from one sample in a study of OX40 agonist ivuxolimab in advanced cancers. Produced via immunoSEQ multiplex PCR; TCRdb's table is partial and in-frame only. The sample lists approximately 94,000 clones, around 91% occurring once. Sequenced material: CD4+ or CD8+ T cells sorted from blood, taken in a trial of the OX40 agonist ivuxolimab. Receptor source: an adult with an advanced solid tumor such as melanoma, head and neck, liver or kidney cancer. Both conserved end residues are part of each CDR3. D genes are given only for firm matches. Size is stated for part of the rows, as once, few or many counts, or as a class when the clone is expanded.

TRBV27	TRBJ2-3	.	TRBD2	CASRSWTSGKTDTQYF	TGTGCCAGCAGATCCTGGACTAGCGGGAAAACAGATACGCAGTATTTT
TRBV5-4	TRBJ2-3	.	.	CASSFGPTSTDTQYF	TGTGCCAGCAGCTTTGGACCCACAAGCACAGATACGCAGTATTTT
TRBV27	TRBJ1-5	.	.	CASSLQAGARQPQHF	TGTGCCAGCAGTTTACAGGCAGGGGCTCGTCAGCCCCAGCATTTT
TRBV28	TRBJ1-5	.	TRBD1	CASSLFLDRASSNQPQHF	TGTGCCAGCAGTTTATTCCTCGACAGGGCGAGTAGCAATCAGCCCCAGCATTTT
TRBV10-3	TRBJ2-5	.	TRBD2	CAISERGGVSETQYF	TGTGCCATCAGTGAGCGGGGGGGAGTAAGTGAGACCCAGTACTTC
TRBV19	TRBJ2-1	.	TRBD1	CASSPRDRGDYNEQFF	TGTGCCAGTAGTCCGAGGGACAGGGGTGACTACAATGAGCAGTTCTTC
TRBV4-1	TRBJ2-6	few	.	CASSQDLSRGYAGANVLTF	TGCGCCAGCAGCCAAGATTTGAGTAGGGGGTATGCTGGGGCCAACGTCCTGACTTTC
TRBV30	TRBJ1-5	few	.	CAWTASRHPNQPQHF	TGTGCCTGGACGGCAAGTAGGCATCCCAATCAGCCCCAGCATTTT
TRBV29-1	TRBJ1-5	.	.	CSASGVRGNQPQHF	TGCAGCGCGTCGGGGGTTCGGGGCAATCAGCCCCAGCATTTT
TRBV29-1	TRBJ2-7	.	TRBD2	CSVATGLAGDQQYF	TGCAGCGTTGCGACCGGACTAGCGGGAGATCAGCAGTACTTC
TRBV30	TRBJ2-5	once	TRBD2	CAWSGLRTSGTETQYF	TGTGCCTGGAGTGGCCTCAGGACTAGCGGGACGGAGACCCAGTACTTC
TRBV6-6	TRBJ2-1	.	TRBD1	CASSYSRQGAYNEQFF	TGTGCCAGCAGTTACTCGAGGCAGGGGGCCTACAATGAGCAGTTCTTC